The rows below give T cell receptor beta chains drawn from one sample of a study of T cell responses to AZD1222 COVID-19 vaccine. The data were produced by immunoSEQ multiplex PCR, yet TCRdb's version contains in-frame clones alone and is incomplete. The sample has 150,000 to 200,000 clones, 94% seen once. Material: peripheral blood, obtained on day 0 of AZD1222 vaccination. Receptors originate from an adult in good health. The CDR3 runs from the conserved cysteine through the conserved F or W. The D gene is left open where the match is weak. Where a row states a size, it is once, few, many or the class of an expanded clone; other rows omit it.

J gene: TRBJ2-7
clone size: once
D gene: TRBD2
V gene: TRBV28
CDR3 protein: CASSFQAGLAGSREQYF
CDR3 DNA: TGTGCCAGCAGTTTCCAGGCGGGACTAGCGGGCTCTCGGGAGCAGTACTTC

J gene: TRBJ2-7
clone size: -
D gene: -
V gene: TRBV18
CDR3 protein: CASSPTPTGSEQYF
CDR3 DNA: TGTGCCAGCTCACCCACCCCGACAGGCTCCGAGCAGTACTTC

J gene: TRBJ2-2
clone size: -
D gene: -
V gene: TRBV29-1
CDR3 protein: CSVGGPDTGELFF
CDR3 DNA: TGCAGCGTTGGAGGTCCGGACACCGGGGAGCTGTTTTTT

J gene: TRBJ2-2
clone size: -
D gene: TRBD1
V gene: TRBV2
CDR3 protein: CASSDWTGSGELFF
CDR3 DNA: TGTGCCAGCAGTGACTGGACAGGGTCCGGGGAGCTGTTTTTT

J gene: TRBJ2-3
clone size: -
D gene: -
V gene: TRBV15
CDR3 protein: CATSREGGLADTQYF
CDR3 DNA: TGTGCCACCAGCAGAGAAGGGGGGCTAGCAGATACGCAGTATTTT

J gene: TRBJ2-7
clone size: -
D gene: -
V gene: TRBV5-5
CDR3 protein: CASQGIPYEQYF
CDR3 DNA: TGTGCCAGTCAAGGCATACCCTACGAGCAGTACTTC

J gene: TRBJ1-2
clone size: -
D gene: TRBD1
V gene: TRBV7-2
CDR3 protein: CASSPTGGLRYGYTF
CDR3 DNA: TGTGCCAGCAGCCCCACAGGGGGTCTTCGCTATGGCTACACCTTC

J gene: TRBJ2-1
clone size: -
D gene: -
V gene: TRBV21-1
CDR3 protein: CASSKEWGQGVFRPYNEQFF
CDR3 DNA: TGTGCCAGCAGCAAAGAATGGGGACAGGGTGTGTTTAGACCCTACAATGAGCAGTTCTTC

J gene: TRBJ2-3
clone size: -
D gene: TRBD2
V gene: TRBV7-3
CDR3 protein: CASSPSGLAGGTDTQYF
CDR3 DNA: TGTGCCAGCAGCCCTTCCGGACTAGCGGGGGGCACAGATACGCAGTATTTT

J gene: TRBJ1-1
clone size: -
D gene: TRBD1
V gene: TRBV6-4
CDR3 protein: CASNQGGIPTEAFF
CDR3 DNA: TGTGCCAGCAACCAGGGGGGGATTCCCACTGAAGCTTTCTTT

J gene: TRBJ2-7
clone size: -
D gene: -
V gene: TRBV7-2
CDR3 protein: CASSSARVNEQYF
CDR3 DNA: TGTGCCAGCAGCTCCGCCCGAGTAAACGAGCAGTACTTC

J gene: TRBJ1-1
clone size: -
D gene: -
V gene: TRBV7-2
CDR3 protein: CASSADDKAFF
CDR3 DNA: TGTGCCAGCAGCGCAGACGATAAAGCTTTCTTT

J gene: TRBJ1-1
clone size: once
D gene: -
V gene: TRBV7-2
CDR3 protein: CASSLAGIQTFEAFF
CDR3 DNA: TGTGCCAGCAGCTTAGCGGGGATACAGACCTTTGAAGCTTTCTTT

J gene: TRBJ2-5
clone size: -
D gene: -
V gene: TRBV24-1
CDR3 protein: CATSDAQGAQETQYF
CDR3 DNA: TGTGCCACCAGTGATGCGCAAGGGGCCCAAGAGACCCAGTACTTC

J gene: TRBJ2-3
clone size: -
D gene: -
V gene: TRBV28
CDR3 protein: CASSTGRTDTQYF
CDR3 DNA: TGTGCCAGCAGCACAGGGCGTACAGATACGCAGTATTTT